This T cell receptor (beta chain) comes out of a study of spatial heterogeneity in lung cancer. For the study at large: When available, follow-up PBMC samples taken a median of around 25 months after resection were sequenced.

The time point: blood at routine non-recurrence follow-up after resection. Without sorting, whole RNA was sequenced from tumor, nontumor lung or frozen PBMC. This clonotype showed up just a few times. TCRdb re-called the 5' RACE reads through MiXCR, storing one row per CDR3 protein. This repertoire shows 25,000 to 35,000 distinct CDR3 sequences, less than 11% found once; its top ten account for approximately 30%. The germline CDR1 and CDR2 sequences are MDHEN and SYDVKM. The V and J ends lost 5 bases and 4 bases respectively, with 11 bases between them. This CDR3 comprises 14 residues. The V and J genes are TRBV28 and TRBJ1-4, with D uncertain. The sequencing here drew on PBMCs, taken at follow-up. This receptor was identified in a female donor with early-stage non-small cell lung cancer. The CDR3 reads CASSVMGINEKLFF. In DNA, the CDR3 is TGTGCCAGCAGTGTGATGGGAATTAATGAAAAACTGTTTTTT. The complete variable domain, with remaining parts taken from reference TRBV28 and TRBJ1-4, reads DVKVTQSSRYLVKRTGEKVFLECVQDMDHENMFWYRQDPGLGLRLIYFSYDVKMKEKGDIPEGYSVSREKKERFSLILESASTNQTSMYLCASSVMGINEKLFFGSGTQLSVL.